The 8 T cell receptor beta chains given below trace back to one sample, sequenced in a study of T cell responses to AZD1222 COVID-19 vaccine. Sequencing was performed with immunoSEQ multiplex PCR; in TCRdb, only in-frame clones are kept and a portion is missing. The data hold under 200,000 clones, with roughly 90% observed a single time. The material was peripheral blood, obtained on day 0 of AZD1222 vaccination. The receptors were sampled from an adult in good health.

The rearrangement joins TRBV6-2 or TRBV6-3 to TRBJ1-5; D unclear. Trimming stripped 5 bases from V and 0 bases from J, with 8 bases between. The CDR3 runs 14 residues. Per the germline V gene, CDR1 is MNHEY and CDR2 is SVGEGT. This CDR3 reads CASSQASSNQPQHF. The CDR3 DNA follows: TGTGCCAGCAGTCAGGCATCTAGCAATCAGCCCCAGCATTTT.

The chain employs TRBV7-3 and TRBJ1-1; possible D gene TRBD1, 5 bases. CDR1 SGHTA and CDR2 FQGTGA come from the germline V gene. V lost 6 bases and J lost 0, with 14 bases in between. The CDR3 spans 15 residues. CDR3 sequence (DNA): TGTGCCAGCAGGTTTTCCGGGACGGTGAACACTGAAGCTTTCTTT. Protein product: CASRFSGTVNTEAFF.

The rearrangement uses TRBV7-8 and TRBJ2-1; 8 bases fit TRBD1. Losses at the gene ends were 5 bases for V and 0 bases for J; bases not matched to a gene: 3. The CDR3 loop spans 15 amino acids. Germline V gene sequence: CDR1 SGHVS, CDR2 FQNEAQ. This chain's CDR3 is CASSGGTGSYNEQFF. DNA of the CDR3: TGTGCCAGCAGCGGAGGGACAGGCTCCTACAATGAGCAGTTCTTC. The entire variable domain, with the rest obtained from reference TRBV7-8 and TRBJ2-1, is as follows: GAGVSQSPRYKVAKRGQDVALRCDPISGHVSLFWYQQALGQGPEFLTYFQNEAQLDKSGLPSDRFFAERPEGSVSTLKIQRTQQEDSAVYLCASSGGTGSYNEQFFGPGTRLTVL.

The chain has TRBV5-1 and TRBJ2-5; no definite D call. Germline CDR1 is SGHRS and CDR2 is YFSETQ. The CDR3 sequence is 14 residues long. V lost 1 base, J lost 3 bases, and 10 bases lay in between. In DNA, the CDR3 is TGCGCCAGCAGCTTGAGTATTACAGAAGAGACCCAGTACTTC. Translated: CASSLSITEETQYF.

The gene calls are TRBV27 and TRBJ1-1, with D uncertain. This CDR3 is built from 14 residues. In germline, CDR1 is MNHEY, CDR2 SMNVEV (reference sequence). Trimming left V 8 bases short and J 0 bases short, with 13 bases between. Here the CDR3 DNA reads TGTGCCAGCCAGGACGGGGAATTGAACACTGAAGCTTTCTTT. It yields the protein CASQDGELNTEAFF.

This chain links TRBV6-5 with TRBJ1-4, with D possibly TRBD1 on 6 matching bases. CDR1 is MNHEY and CDR2 is SVGAGI in the germline V gene. V was pared by 8 bases and J by 6 bases, with 10 bases between. CDR3 size: 12 residues. CDR3 coding DNA: TGTGCCAGCCGGGGGGCTTATGAAAAACTGTTTTTT. Translation: CASRGAYEKLFF.

The chain links TRBV6-1 to TRBJ1-3, with TRBD1 matching 8 bases. The V gene end was trimmed by 2 bases and the J gene end by 3 bases; junction bases not matched to a gene: 3. There are 15 residues in the CDR3. The germline gives CDR1 MNHNS, CDR2 SASEGT. The CDR3 sequence: CASSEQGAHGNTIYF. CDR3 nucleotides: TGTGCCAGCAGTGAACAGGGGGCTCATGGAAACACCATATATTTT.

The chain combines TRBV6-4 with TRBJ2-2; D unresolved. CDR1 MRHNA and CDR2 SNTAGT come from the germline V gene. This CDR3 spans 12 amino acids. Trimming stripped 2 bases from V and 6 bases from J, with 4 bases between. CDR3 sequence: CASSDDAGELFF. In DNA form, the CDR3 reads TGTGCCAGCAGTGACGACGCCGGGGAGCTGTTTTTT.